This record looks at one TCR beta chain sequence and its context. In its sample, this clone was seen a few times. Its antigen is currently not known. Base qualities are not at hand, and no much larger clone is one base apart. Cut back by 5 bases and 7 bases, the V and J ends lie 15 bases apart. CDR1 is given as SGHVS and CDR2 as FNYEAQ, both from the germline V gene. The CDR3 measures 14 amino acids from cysteine to phenylalanine. The only DNA kept is the CDR3, 42 bases in frame from the first base. The source of the sample is a study of technical replicates of blood from several donors (dated by TCRdb to about 2017). The library came from the immunoSEQ multiplex PCR assay. This immuneACCESS table, as held by TCRdb, lists in-frame sequences with V and J called but not all clones. Of the missing ones, under half trace to an unresolved V gene in checked studies; the others have no known cause. A total of under 80,000 clones appear in this sample, roughly 91% of them only once. The top ten clones comprise 4.5% to 5% of the sample.

Sequenced input: PBMCs. Recombination linked TRBV7-6 to TRBJ1-3; D gene: possibly TRBD1, on 5 matching bases. The receptor comes from a human donor in good health. Some clones in this sample may be carry-over from other donors' samples. The sequenced DNA: TGTGCCAGCAGCCCAGGGCCAGGGATTAACACCATATATTTT. It specifies CASSPGPGINTIYF.